This T cell receptor (beta chain) stems from a study of early T cells in non-severe SARS-CoV-2 infection. A few counts support this clonotype. Antigen unknown. Study results and caveats: Reliance on VDJdb matching favored anti-spike CD8 responses; private and CD4 specificities were missed.

TCRdb independently ran MiXCR on the 5' RACE reads; one entry per CDR3 protein. The sample holds 100,000 to 150,000 distinct CDR3 sequences; under 15% are singletons and the top ten take around a fifth. The source of this sequence is an adult who was a healthcare worker with PCR-confirmed SARS-CoV-2 infection or an uninfected control (not recorded which). Sample: whole blood.

The DNA of the CDR3 is TGTGCCAGCAGCAGGGGACGGATTGACAATGAGCAGTTCTTC. It specifies CASSRGRIDNEQFF. The V gene is TRBV7-2, the J gene TRBJ2-1; D possibly matches TRBD1 or TRBD2 (5 bases each). The length of the CDR3 is 14 residues. In germline, CDR1 is SGHTA, CDR2 FQGNSA. With 5 bases removed from V and 5 bases from J, the gap between germline ends came to 13 bases. Variable domain in full (rest from reference TRBV7-2 and TRBJ2-1): GAGVSQSPSNKVTEKGKDVELRCDPISGHTALYWYRQSLGQGLEFLIYFQGNSAPDKSGLPSDRFSAERTGGSVSTLTIQRTQQEDSAVYLCASSRGRIDNEQFFGPGTRLTVL.